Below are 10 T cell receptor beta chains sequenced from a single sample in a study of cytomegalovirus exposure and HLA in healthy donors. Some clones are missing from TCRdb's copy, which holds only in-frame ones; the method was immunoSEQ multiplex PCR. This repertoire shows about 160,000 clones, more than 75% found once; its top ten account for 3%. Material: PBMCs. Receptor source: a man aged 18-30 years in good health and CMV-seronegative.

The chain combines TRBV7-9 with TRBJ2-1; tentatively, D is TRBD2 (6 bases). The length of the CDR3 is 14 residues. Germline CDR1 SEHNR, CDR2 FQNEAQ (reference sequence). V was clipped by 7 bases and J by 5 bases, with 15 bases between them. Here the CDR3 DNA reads TGTGCCAGCACCGTCGGCGGGGCTAACAATGAGCAGTTCTTC. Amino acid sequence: CASTVGGANNEQFF.

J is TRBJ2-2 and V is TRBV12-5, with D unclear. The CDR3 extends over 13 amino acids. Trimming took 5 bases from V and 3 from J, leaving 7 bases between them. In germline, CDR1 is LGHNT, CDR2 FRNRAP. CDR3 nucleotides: TGTGCTAGTGGTCCCTCGGACACCGGGGAGCTGTTTTTT. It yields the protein CASGPSDTGELFF.

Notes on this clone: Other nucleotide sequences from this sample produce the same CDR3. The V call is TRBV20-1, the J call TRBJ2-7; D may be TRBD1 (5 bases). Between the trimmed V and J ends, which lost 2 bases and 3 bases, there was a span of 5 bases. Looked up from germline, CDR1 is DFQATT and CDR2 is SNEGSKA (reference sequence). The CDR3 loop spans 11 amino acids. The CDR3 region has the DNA TGCAGTGCTAGAAGGGGCTACGAGCAGTACTTC. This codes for CSARRGYEQYF.

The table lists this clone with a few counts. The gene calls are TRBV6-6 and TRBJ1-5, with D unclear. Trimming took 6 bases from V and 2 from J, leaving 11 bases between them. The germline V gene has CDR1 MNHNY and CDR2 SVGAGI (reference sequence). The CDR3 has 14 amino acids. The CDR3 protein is CASRNGWGNQPQHF. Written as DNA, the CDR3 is TGTGCCAGCAGGAACGGGTGGGGCAATCAGCCCCAGCATTTT.

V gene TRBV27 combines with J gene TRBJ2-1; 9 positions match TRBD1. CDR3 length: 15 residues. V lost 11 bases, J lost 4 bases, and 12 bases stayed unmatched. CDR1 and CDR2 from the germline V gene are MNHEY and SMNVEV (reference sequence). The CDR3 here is CASQAGTGRYNEQFF. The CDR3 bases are TGTGCCTCCCAAGCCGGGACAGGGAGGTACAATGAGCAGTTCTTC.

The CDR3 is CASSLYPGYGEKLFF. In DNA, the CDR3 is TGTGCCAGCAGTTTATACCCAGGGTATGGTGAAAAACTGTTTTTT. This chain links TRBV28 with TRBJ1-4; possibly TRBD1 for D (5 bases). V gave up 1 base and J gave up 7 bases, with 13 bases separating them. Germline CDR1 and CDR2: MDHEN and SYDVKM. The CDR3 has 15 residues.

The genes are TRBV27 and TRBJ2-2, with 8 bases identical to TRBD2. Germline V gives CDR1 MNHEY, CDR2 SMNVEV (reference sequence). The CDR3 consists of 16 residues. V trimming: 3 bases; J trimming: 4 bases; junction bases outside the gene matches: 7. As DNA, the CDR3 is TGTGCCAGCAGTTTCGGGGGGCGGGGGGCCACCGGGGAGCTGTTTTTT. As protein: CASSFGGRGATGELFF.

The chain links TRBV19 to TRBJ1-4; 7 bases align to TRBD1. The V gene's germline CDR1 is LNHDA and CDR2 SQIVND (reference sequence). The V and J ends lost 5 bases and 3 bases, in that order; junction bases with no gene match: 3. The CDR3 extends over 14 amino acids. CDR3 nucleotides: TGTGCCAGTAGTCCCGGACAGGCTAATGAAAAACTGTTTTTT. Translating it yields CASSPGQANEKLFF. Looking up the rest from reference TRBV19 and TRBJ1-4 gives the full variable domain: DGGITQSPKYLFRKEGQNVTLSCEQNLNHDAMYWYRQDPGQGLRLIYYSQIVNDFQKGDIAEGYSVSREKKESFPLTVTSAQKNPTAFYLCASSPGQANEKLFFGSGTQLSVL.

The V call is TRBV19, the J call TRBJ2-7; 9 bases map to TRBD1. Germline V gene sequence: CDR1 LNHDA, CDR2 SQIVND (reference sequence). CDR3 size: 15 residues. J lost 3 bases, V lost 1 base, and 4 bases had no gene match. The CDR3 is CASSIGLGQGYEQYF. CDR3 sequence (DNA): TGTGCCAGTAGTATAGGTCTGGGACAGGGCTACGAGCAGTACTTC.

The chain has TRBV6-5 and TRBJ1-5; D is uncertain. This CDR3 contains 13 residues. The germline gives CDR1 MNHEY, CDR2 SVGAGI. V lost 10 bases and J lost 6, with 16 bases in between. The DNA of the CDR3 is TGTGCCAACAGCGTGCCCCTAGGTCAGCCCCAGCATTTT. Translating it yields CANSVPLGQPQHF.